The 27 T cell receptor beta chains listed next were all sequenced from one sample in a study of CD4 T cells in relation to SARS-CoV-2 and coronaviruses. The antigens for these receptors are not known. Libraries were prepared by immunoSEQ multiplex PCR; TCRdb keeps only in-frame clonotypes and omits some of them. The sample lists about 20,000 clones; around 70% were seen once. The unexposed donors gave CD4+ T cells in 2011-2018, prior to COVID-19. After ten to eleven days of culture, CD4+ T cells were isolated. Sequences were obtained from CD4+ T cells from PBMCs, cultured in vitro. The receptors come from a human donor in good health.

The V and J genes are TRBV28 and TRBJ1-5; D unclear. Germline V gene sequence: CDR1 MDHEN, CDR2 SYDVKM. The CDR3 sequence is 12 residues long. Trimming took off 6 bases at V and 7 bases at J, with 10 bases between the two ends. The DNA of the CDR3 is TGTGCCAGCAGGATGCAGGCCCAGCCCCAGCATTTT. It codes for CASRMQAQPQHF.

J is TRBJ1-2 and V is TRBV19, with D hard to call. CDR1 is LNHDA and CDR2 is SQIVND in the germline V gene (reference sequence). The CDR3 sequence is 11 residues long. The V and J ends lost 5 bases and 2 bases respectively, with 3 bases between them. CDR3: CASSLNYGYTF. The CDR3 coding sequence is TGTGCCAGTAGTCTCAACTATGGCTACACCTTC.

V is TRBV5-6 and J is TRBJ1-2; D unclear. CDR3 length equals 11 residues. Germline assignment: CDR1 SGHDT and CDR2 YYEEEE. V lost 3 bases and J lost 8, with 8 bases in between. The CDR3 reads CASSSYSGYTF. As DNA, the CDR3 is TGTGCCAGCAGCTCCTACTCAGGCTACACCTTC.

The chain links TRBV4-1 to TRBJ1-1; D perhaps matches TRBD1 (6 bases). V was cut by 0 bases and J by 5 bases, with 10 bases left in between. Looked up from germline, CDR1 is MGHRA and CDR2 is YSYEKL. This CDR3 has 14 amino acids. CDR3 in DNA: TGCGCCAGCAGCCAAGATAACAGGGAGACTGAAGCTTTCTTT. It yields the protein CASSQDNRETEAFF.

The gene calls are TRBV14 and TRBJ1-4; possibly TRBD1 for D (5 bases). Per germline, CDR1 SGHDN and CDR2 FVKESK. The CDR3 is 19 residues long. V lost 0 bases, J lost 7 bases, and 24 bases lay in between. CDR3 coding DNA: TGTGCCAGCAGCCAAGATGCCTCAGGGATTGTAATTCGGCGTGAAAAACTGTTTTTT. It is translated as CASSQDASGIVIRREKLFF.

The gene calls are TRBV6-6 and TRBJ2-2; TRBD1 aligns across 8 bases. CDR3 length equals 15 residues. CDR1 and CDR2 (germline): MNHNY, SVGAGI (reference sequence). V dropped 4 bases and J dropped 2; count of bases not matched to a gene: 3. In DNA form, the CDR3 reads TGTGCCAGCAGTTTTGCAGGGGGCAACACCGGGGAGCTGTTTTTT. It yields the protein CASSFAGGNTGELFF.

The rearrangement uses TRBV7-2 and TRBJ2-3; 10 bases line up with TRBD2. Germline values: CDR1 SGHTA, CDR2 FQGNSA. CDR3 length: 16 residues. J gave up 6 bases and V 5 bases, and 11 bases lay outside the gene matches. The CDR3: CASSEEPGLASDTQYF. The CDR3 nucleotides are TGTGCCAGCAGCGAAGAACCGGGACTAGCGTCCGATACGCAGTATTTT.

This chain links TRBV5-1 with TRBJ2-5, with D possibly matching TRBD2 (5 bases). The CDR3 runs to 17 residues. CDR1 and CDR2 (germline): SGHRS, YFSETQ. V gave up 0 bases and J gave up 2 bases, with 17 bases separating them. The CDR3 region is CASSLGSTLSGQETQYF. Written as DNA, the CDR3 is TGCGCCAGCAGCTTGGGGTCGACCCTGAGCGGACAAGAGACCCAGTACTTC.

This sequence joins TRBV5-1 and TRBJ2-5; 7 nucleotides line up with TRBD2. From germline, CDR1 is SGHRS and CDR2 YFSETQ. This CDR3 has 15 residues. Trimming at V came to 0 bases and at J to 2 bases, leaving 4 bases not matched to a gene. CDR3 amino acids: CASSLATGGQETQYF. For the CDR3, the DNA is TGCGCCAGCAGCTTGGCCACGGGGGGTCAAGAGACCCAGTACTTC.

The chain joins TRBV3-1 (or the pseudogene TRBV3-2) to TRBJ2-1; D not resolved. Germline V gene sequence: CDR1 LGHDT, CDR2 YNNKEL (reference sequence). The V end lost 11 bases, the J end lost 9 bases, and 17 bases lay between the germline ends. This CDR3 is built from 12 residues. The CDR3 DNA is TGTGCCGCGGCCCCCCCTGTGGGTGAGCAGTTCTTC. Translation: CAAAPPVGEQFF.

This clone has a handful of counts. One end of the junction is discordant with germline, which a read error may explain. This CDR3 reads CASTLWGTKNIQYF. CDR3 coding DNA: TGCGCCAGCACCTTGTGGGGTACCAAAAACATTCAGTACTTC. The V gene is TRBV5-1, the J gene TRBJ2-4; D gene unclear. Germline values: CDR1 SGHRS, CDR2 YFSETQ. This CDR3 has 14 residues.

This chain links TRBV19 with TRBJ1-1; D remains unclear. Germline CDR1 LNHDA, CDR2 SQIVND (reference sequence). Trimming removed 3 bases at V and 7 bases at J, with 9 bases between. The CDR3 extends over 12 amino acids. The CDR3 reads CASSIRGNEAFF. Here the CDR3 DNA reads TGTGCCAGTAGTATCCGGGGAAATGAAGCTTTCTTT.

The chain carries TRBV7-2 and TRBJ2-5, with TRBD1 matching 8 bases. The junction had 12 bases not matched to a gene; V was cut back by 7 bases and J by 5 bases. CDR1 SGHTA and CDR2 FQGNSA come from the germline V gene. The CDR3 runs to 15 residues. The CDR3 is CASNDRGRSEETQYF. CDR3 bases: TGTGCCAGCAACGACAGGGGTCGGTCAGAGGAGACCCAGTACTTC.

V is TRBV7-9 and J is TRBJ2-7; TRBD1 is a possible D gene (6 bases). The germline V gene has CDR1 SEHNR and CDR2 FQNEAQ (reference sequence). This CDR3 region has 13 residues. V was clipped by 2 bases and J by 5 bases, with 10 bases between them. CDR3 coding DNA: TGTGCCAGCAGCTTATCAGGGGCCAACGAGCAGTACTTC. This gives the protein CASSLSGANEQYF. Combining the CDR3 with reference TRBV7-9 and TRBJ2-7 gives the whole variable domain DTGVSQNPRHKITKRGQNVTFRCDPISEHNRLYWYRQTLGQGPEFLTYFQNEAQLEKSRLLSDRFSAERPKGSFSTLEIQRTEQGDSAMYLCASSLSGANEQYFGPGTRLTVT.

The CDR3 loop reads CASRPGTDASTDTQYF. CDR3 bases: TGTGCCAGCAGACCCGGGACGGACGCTAGCACAGATACGCAGTATTTT. The rearrangement links TRBV2 to TRBJ2-3, with D tentatively TRBD1 or TRBD2 (5 bases each). CDR3 length: 16 amino acids. CDR1 is SNHLY, CDR2 FYNNEI, per germline. The ends were cut back, 6 bases at V and 0 bases at J, with 16 bases in the middle.

CDR3 DNA sequence: TGTGCCAGCAGAAAACCGGGACTAGCGGGATCCGGGGAGCTGTTTTTT. Translated: CASRKPGLAGSGELFF. The V and J genes are TRBV27 and TRBJ2-2; 13 bases are shared with TRBD2. This CDR3 has 16 residues. Trimming removed 6 bases from V and 6 bases from J; junction bases left unmatched: 7. Germline V gene sequence: CDR1 MNHEY, CDR2 SMNVEV (reference sequence).

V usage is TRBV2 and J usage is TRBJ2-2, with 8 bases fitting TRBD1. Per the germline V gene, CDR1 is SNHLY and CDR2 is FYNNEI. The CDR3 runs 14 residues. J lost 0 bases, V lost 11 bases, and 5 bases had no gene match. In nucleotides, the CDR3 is TGTGCCGGCGGGACAGGATCGAACACCGGGGAGCTGTTTTTT. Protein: CAGGTGSNTGELFF.

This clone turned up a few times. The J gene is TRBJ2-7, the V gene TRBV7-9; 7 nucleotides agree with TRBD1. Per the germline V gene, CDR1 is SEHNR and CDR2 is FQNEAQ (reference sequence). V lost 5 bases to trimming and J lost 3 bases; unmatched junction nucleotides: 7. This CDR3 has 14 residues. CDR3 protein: CASSPRDRVYEQYF. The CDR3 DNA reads TGTGCCAGCAGCCCCCGGGACAGAGTCTACGAGCAGTACTTC.

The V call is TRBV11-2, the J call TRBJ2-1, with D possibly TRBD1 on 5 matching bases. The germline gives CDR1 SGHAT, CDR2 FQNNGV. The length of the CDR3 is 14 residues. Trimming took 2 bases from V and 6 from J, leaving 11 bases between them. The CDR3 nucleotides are TGTGCCAGCAGCTTATCCGGCAGGGTCAATGAGCAGTTCTTC. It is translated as CASSLSGRVNEQFF.

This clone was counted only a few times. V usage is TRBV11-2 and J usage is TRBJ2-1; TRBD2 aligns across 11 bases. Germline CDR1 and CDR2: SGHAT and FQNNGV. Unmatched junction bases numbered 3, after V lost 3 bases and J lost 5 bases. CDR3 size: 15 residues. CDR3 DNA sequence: TGTGCCAGCAGCTTGGGGACTAGCGGAAACAATGAGCAGTTCTTC. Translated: CASSLGTSGNNEQFF.

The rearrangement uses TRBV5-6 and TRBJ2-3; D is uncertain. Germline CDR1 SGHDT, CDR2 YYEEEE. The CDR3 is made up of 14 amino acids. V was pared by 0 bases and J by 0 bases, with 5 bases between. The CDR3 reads CASSLAGSTDTQYF. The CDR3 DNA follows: TGTGCCAGCAGCTTGGCTGGTAGCACAGATACGCAGTATTTT.

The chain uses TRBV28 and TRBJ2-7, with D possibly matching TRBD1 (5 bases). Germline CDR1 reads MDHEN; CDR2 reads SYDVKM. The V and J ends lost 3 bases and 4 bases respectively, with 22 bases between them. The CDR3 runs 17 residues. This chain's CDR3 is CASSFPPSRTRFYEQYF. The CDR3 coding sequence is TGTGCCAGCAGTTTCCCCCCCTCCAGGACAAGGTTTTACGAGCAGTACTTC.

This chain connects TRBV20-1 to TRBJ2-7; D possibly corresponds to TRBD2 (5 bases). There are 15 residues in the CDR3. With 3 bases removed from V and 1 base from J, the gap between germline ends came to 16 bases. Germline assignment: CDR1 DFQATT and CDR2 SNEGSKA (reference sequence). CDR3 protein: CSASRARGRSYEQYF. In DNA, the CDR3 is TGCAGTGCTAGTCGGGCACGGGGTAGGTCCTACGAGCAGTACTTC.

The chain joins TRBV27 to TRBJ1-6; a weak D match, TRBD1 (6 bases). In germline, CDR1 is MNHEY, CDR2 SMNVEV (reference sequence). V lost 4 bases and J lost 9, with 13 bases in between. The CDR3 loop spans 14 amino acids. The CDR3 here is CASSWQGSGSPLHF. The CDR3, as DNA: TGTGCCAGCAGTTGGCAGGGGTCAGGTTCACCCCTCCACTTT.

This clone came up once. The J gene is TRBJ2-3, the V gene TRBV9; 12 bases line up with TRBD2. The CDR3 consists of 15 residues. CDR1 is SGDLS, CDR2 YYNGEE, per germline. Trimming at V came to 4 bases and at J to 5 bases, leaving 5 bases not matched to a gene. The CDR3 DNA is TGTGCCAGCAGCACACAGGGACTAGCGGGAGATACGCAGTATTTT. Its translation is CASSTQGLAGDTQYF. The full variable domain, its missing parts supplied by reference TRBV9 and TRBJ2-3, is DSGVTQTPKHLITATGQRVTLRCSPRSGDLSVYWYQQSLDQGLQFLIQYYNGEERAKGNILERFSAQQFPDLHSELNLSSLELGDSALYFCASSTQGLAGDTQYFGPGTRLTVL.

In nucleotides, the CDR3 is TGTGCCAGCAGCTTGGCAGAGTCCTACAATGAGCAGTTCTTC. This sequence encodes CASSLAESYNEQFF. The rearrangement joins TRBV7-7 to TRBJ2-1; no definite D call. The germline V gene encodes CDR1 SSHAT and CDR2 FNYEAQ (reference sequence). CDR3 length: 14 amino acids. With 3 bases removed from V and 1 base from J, the gap between germline ends came to 7 bases.

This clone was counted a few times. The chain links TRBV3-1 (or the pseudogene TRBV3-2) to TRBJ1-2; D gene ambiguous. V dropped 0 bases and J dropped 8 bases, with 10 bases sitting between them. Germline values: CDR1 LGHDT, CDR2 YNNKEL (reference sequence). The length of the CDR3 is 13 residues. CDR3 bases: TGTGCCAGCAGCCAAGAGGTCCTCACCGGCTACACCTTC. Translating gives CASSQEVLTGYTF.